A single sample is the source of the 26 T cell receptor beta chains below, sequenced in a study of PD-1 blockade in classical Hodgkin lymphoma. Every one of the patients relapsed after autologous stem cell transplantation (brentuximab vedotin exposure was variable). Through magnetic negative selection, CD8+ T cells were separated from PBMCs that had been thawed. Clones were read by immunoSEQ multiplex PCR, and TCRdb kept only the in-frame ones, dropping some. The sample consists of about 5,500 clones, over 50% of them appearing once. This material consisted of CD8+ T cells from blood, taken at baseline. These receptors originate from a human donor with classical Hodgkin lymphoma.

The chain carries TRBV2 and TRBJ1-6; TRBD1 is a possible D gene (5 bases). V was shortened by 8 bases and J by 10 bases, with 18 bases between the two germline ends. There are 14 residues in the CDR3. The germline gives CDR1 SNHLY, CDR2 FYNNEI. The CDR3 nucleotides are TGTGCCAGCCAACCCCCGGGGGTCCGGTCACCCCTCCACTTT. Translated, it gives CASQPPGVRSPLHF.

This clone qualifies as medium-sized. The J gene is TRBJ1-1, the V gene TRBV19, with D unresolved. Trimming removed 3 bases from V and 1 base from J, with 6 bases in between. CDR3 length: 13 amino acids. Germline lookup yields CDR1 LNHDA and CDR2 SQIVND (reference sequence). CDR3: CASSIRRNTEAFF. The CDR3 nucleotides read TGTGCCAGTAGTATTCGTAGGAACACTGAAGCTTTCTTT.

This clone is classed as medium-sized. The chain recombines TRBV2 with TRBJ2-1; TRBD2 aligns across 10 bases. There are 16 residues in the CDR3. Losses at the gene ends were 0 bases for V and 7 bases for J; bases not matched to a gene: 6. From germline, CDR1 is SNHLY and CDR2 FYNNEI. CDR3 DNA sequence: TGTGCCAGCAGTGAAGCGGTAGCGGGAGGTGAGAATGAGCAGTTCTTC. Amino acids: CASSEAVAGGENEQFF.

This chain uses TRBV10-3 with TRBJ2-7; D might be TRBD2 (5 bases). This CDR3 has 14 amino acids. The germline V gene has CDR1 ENHRY and CDR2 SYGVKD. Trimming removed 6 bases from V and 5 bases from J, with 17 bases in between. The chain's CDR3 is CAIRDPTRSDEQYF. The CDR3, as DNA: TGTGCCATCAGGGACCCTACTAGGTCCGACGAGCAGTACTTC.

This clone has only a few counts. The rearrangement links TRBV6-5 to TRBJ1-1, with 7 nucleotides matching TRBD1. CDR3 length equals 11 residues. Germline CDR1 MNHEY, CDR2 SVGAGI. V was clipped by 6 bases and J by 10 bases; unmatched bases: 5. The CDR3 protein is CASSYRGIAFF. The CDR3 region has the DNA TGTGCCAGCAGCTACAGGGGCATAGCTTTCTTT.

The rearrangement joins TRBV5-1 to TRBJ1-2; no definite D call. In germline, CDR1 is SGHRS, CDR2 YFSETQ. V dropped 3 bases and J dropped 7 bases, with 13 bases sitting between them. This CDR3 contains 13 residues. CDR3 sequence reads: CASSSDLSGGYTF. The DNA of the CDR3 is TGCGCCAGCAGCTCAGATCTAAGTGGTGGCTACACCTTC. Drawing the rest from reference TRBV5-1 and TRBJ1-2, the complete variable domain is KAGVTQTPRYLIKTRGQQVTLSCSPISGHRSVSWYQQTPGQGLQFLFEYFSETQRNKGNFPGRFSGRQFSNSRSEMNVSTLELGDSALYLCASSSDLSGGYTFGSGTRLTVV.

This clone appeared a few times. The chain combines TRBV6-6 with TRBJ2-1, with a tentative D call TRBD2 (6 bases). The CDR3 sequence is 14 residues long. The V end lost 7 bases, the J end lost 3 bases, and 13 bases lay between the germline ends. The germline gives CDR1 MNHNY, CDR2 SVGAGI (reference sequence). The CDR3: CASIPGTFYNEQFF. The DNA of the CDR3 is TGTGCCAGCATACCCGGGACTTTCTACAATGAGCAGTTCTTC.

The chain couples TRBV19 to TRBJ1-2; possibly TRBD1 for D (6 bases). Trimming took off 5 bases at V and 8 bases at J, with 24 bases between the two ends. The CDR3 is 16 residues long. CDR1 and CDR2 from the germline V gene are LNHDA and SQIVND (reference sequence). CDR3 coding DNA: TGTGCCAGTAGTGGACCGGGGGGCCCAACTCGACGGGGCTACACCTTC. Translated: CASSGPGGPTRRGYTF. The full variable domain, rest sourced from reference TRBV19 and TRBJ1-2, is DGGITQSPKYLFRKEGQNVTLSCEQNLNHDAMYWYRQDPGQGLRLIYYSQIVNDFQKGDIAEGYSVSREKKESFPLTVTSAQKNPTAFYLCASSGPGGPTRRGYTFGSGTRLTVV.

A few counts support this clone. CDR3 sequence reads: CASSVVGQGVAEAFF. CDR3 coding DNA: TGTGCCAGCAGCGTGGTTGGACAGGGTGTCGCTGAAGCTTTCTTT. This chain connects TRBV9 to TRBJ1-1; 8 positions agree with TRBD1. The ends lost 2 bases at V and 6 bases at J; junction bases unmatched: 9. Germline V gene sequence: CDR1 SGDLS, CDR2 YYNGEE. The CDR3 sequence is 15 residues long.

The chain employs TRBV7-8 and TRBJ1-4; D unclear. Germline V lookup: CDR1 SGHVS, CDR2 FQNEAQ. The CDR3 sequence is 11 residues long. The germline V and J ends were trimmed by 2 bases and 10 bases, with 5 bases remaining between them. The CDR3 loop reads CASSLTGKLFF. Here the CDR3 DNA reads TGTGCCAGCAGCTTAACGGGAAAACTGTTTTTT.

The V gene is TRBV6-6, the J gene TRBJ2-5; D may be TRBD1 (5 bases). The V end was cut by 6 bases, the J end by 0 bases, with 11 bases between. There are 14 residues in the CDR3. Germline CDR1 MNHNY, CDR2 SVGAGI (reference sequence). CDR3 nucleotides: TGTGCCAGCAGCTCGGAACAGGACCAAGAGACCCAGTACTTC. Translation: CASSSEQDQETQYF.

The count of this clone is one. The rearrangement uses TRBV11-3 and TRBJ2-7; possibly TRBD1 for D (6 bases). V lost 5 bases and J 0 bases, leaving 11 bases between the germline ends. In germline, CDR1 is SGHNT, CDR2 YENEEA. This CDR3 region has 14 residues. The CDR3, as DNA: TGTGCCAGCAGCCTCACAGGGAGCTCCTACGAGCAGTACTTC. This codes for CASSLTGSSYEQYF.

This clone qualifies as medium-sized (0.01 to 0.1%). V is TRBV19 and J is TRBJ2-1; no firm D call. The CDR3 loop spans 14 amino acids. Looked up from germline, CDR1 is LNHDA and CDR2 is SQIVND (reference sequence). The V end lost 3 bases, the J end lost 6 bases, and 12 bases lay between the germline ends. In DNA form, the CDR3 reads TGTGCCAGTAGTATTACCCCCGCCGGCAATGAGCAGTTCTTC. Its protein product is CASSITPAGNEQFF.

This clone was seen a few times. The chain links TRBV7-8 to TRBJ2-1; D is perhaps TRBD1 (6 bases). There are 15 residues in the CDR3. V was shortened by 0 bases and J by 0 bases, with 6 bases between the two germline ends. Germline V gene sequence: CDR1 SGHVS, CDR2 FQNEAQ. The CDR3 DNA sequence: TGTGCCAGCAGCTTAGCGGGGGCCTCCTACAATGAGCAGTTCTTC. Translated: CASSLAGASYNEQFF.

The V gene is TRBV18, the J gene TRBJ1-1, with D perhaps TRBD1 (6 bases). Trimming left V 8 bases short and J 4 bases short, with 14 bases between. CDR3 length: 13 amino acids. CDR1 and CDR2 (germline): KGHSH, LQKENI. CDR3 loop: CASGVGGGTEAFF. CDR3 nucleotide sequence: TGTGCCAGCGGGGTTGGAGGGGGCACTGAAGCTTTCTTT. Based on the CDR3 plus reference TRBV18 and TRBJ1-1, the full variable domain is NAGVMQNPRHLVRRRGQEARLRCSPMKGHSHVYWYRQLPEEGLKFMVYLQKENIIDESGMPKERFSAEFPKEGPSILRIQQVVRGDSAAYFCASGVGGGTEAFFGQGTRLTVV.

The CDR3 DNA is TGTGCCAGCAGGCCGGGACAGGGGGCTGCTGAAGCTTTCTTT. This translates into CASRPGQGAAEAFF. The chain links TRBV27 to TRBJ1-1; 12 bases agree with TRBD1. Germline V gene lookup returns CDR1 MNHEY and CDR2 SMNVEV (reference sequence). The trim removed 6 bases at V and 6 bases at J, leaving 5 bases unmatched. The CDR3 loop spans 14 amino acids.

J is TRBJ2-1 and V is TRBV10-3; 8 bases are shared with TRBD2. The CDR3 is made up of 15 amino acids. Germline assignment: CDR1 ENHRY and CDR2 SYGVKD. V dropped 7 bases and J dropped 2; count of bases not matched to a gene: 7. In DNA form, the CDR3 reads TGTGCCATCACGAGCGGGAGAACGACCTACAATGAGCAGTTCTTC. This sequence encodes CAITSGRTTYNEQFF.

As for this clone: In the same sample, other DNA sequences code for this CDR3. The chain joins TRBV2 to TRBJ2-7, with a possible D match to TRBD2 (5 bases). CDR3 length: 14 amino acids. The V gene lost 6 bases and the J gene lost 1 base, with 13 bases spanning the gap. Germline V gives CDR1 SNHLY, CDR2 FYNNEI. DNA of the CDR3: TGTGCCAGCAGCCGAGGGCAGCAATCCTACGAGCAGTACTTC. Amino acids: CASSRGQQSYEQYF.

Comments on this clone: The same CDR3 is also encoded by other DNA sequences in this sample. The chain is built from TRBV7-9 and TRBJ2-1; 15 bases are a match to TRBD2. V lost 5 bases and J lost 10; bases outside the gene matches: 9. Germline V lookup: CDR1 SEHNR, CDR2 FQNEAQ (reference sequence). The CDR3 loop spans 16 amino acids. The CDR3 here is CASSPPAGLAGGEQFF. The CDR3 region has the DNA TGTGCCAGCAGCCCACCAGCGGGACTAGCGGGAGGAGAGCAGTTCTTC.

This clone has more than one count but fewer than ten. The chain uses TRBV7-6 and TRBJ2-3; a weak D match, TRBD2 (6 bases). The ends were cut back, 8 bases at V and 3 bases at J, with 21 bases in the middle. The CDR3 is 16 amino acids. Germline V CDR1 and CDR2: SGHVS, FNYEAQ. The CDR3 sequence: CASSPLGGPGTDTQYF. The DNA of the CDR3 is TGTGCCAGCTCCCCCCTCGGAGGGCCAGGAACAGATACGCAGTATTTT.

This clone was seen more than once but under ten times. This rearrangement joins TRBV7-8 to TRBJ1-2; D uncertain. Germline CDR1 and CDR2: SGHVS and FQNEAQ. V shed 1 base and J shed 7 bases, with 16 bases lying between them. CDR3 length: 15 amino acids. In DNA, the CDR3 is TGTGCCAGCAGCTTAGGGGTGGCAGACCTTCGTGGCTACACCTTC. Translated, it gives CASSLGVADLRGYTF. Combining the CDR3 with reference TRBV7-8 and TRBJ1-2 gives the whole variable domain GAGVSQSPRYKVAKRGQDVALRCDPISGHVSLFWYQQALGQGPEFLTYFQNEAQLDKSGLPSDRFFAERPEGSVSTLKIQRTQQEDSAVYLCASSLGVADLRGYTFGSGTRLTVV.

This rearrangement joins TRBV7-9 to TRBJ2-1; the match to TRBD2 covers 8 bases. This CDR3 contains 15 residues. CDR1 and CDR2 from the germline V gene are SEHNR and FQNEAQ (reference sequence). The V segment lost 1 base and the J segment 10 bases; nucleotides outside the gene matches: 9. As DNA, the CDR3 is TGTGCCAGCAGCTTAGGTCCAGCGGGAGATGAGGAGCAGTTCTTC. Its translation is CASSLGPAGDEEQFF.

With regard to this clone: Distinct nucleotide sequences in the sample also encode this CDR3. This rearrangement joins TRBV19 to TRBJ1-1, with D hard to call. The germline V gene has CDR1 LNHDA and CDR2 SQIVND (reference sequence). The CDR3 is made up of 13 amino acids. With 6 bases removed from V and 3 bases from J, the gap between germline ends came to 11 bases. The CDR3 region has the DNA TGTGCCAGTAGCATCCTTCGGGACACTGAAGCTTTCTTT. It codes for CASSILRDTEAFF.

Here the CDR3 reads CASSQEGYEQYF. CDR3 bases: TGTGCCAGCAGCCAAGAGGGTTACGAGCAGTACTTC. The rearrangement uses TRBV27 and TRBJ2-7, with D possibly matching TRBD2 (5 bases). Trimming shortened V by 6 bases and J by 4 bases, and 10 bases separated the two germline ends. This CDR3 is 12 amino acids long. CDR1 is MNHEY, CDR2 SMNVEV, per germline (reference sequence).

The rearrangement links TRBV11-3 to TRBJ1-1, with TRBD1 matching over 7 bases. CDR1 SGHNT and CDR2 YENEEA come from the germline V gene. The CDR3 loop spans 14 amino acids. Losses at the gene ends were 0 bases for V and 8 bases for J; bases not matched to a gene: 6. The chain's CDR3 is CASSLDGGTAEAFF. CDR3 in DNA: TGTGCCAGCAGCTTAGATGGGGGGACAGCAGAAGCTTTCTTT.

The rearrangement links TRBV7-9 to TRBJ2-1, with TRBD2 identical over 7 bases. The germline CDR1 and CDR2 sequences are SEHNR and FQNEAQ (reference sequence). The ends lost 2 bases at V and 6 bases at J; junction bases unmatched: 1. This CDR3 is built from 13 residues. The CDR3 DNA reads TGTGCCAGCAGCTTATGGACTAGCAATGAGCAGTTCTTC. Protein: CASSLWTSNEQFF.